A selection of T cell receptor beta chains follows, all from one sample in a study of control samples from healthy donors and cancer patients. The data were produced by immunoSEQ multiplex PCR, yet TCRdb's version contains in-frame clones alone and is incomplete. The data contain tens of thousands of clones, approximately 95% of them singletons. The sample taken for sequencing was blood. These receptors came from a woman aged 18-29 years in good health. Each CDR3 is given with its conserved first and last residue. The D gene is left open where the match is weak. Clone size appears in some rows only: once, few, many, or a class for an expanded clone.

d_gene,j_gene,v_gene,abundance,CDR3nt,CDR3aa
TRBD1,TRBJ2-7,TRBV28,.,TGTGCCAGCACCTCCCTTAGGGGGCGCCTCGAGCAGTACTTC,CASTSLRGRLEQYF
.,TRBJ1-1,TRBV18,.,TGTGCCAGCTCACCAGGGAACGGGGCTTGGCGCACTGAAGCTTTCTTT,CASSPGNGAWRTEAFF
.,TRBJ2-7,TRBV6-2/TRBV6-3,.,TGTGCCAGCAGTTCGCAACAGCCTAAGCACTACGAGCAGTACTTC,CASSSQQPKHYEQYF
.,TRBJ1-6,TRBV28,.,TGTGCCAGCAGTTCTACCCGAGGTTTCACCTATAATTCACCCCTCCACTTT,CASSSTRGFTYNSPLHF
.,TRBJ1-4,TRBV2,.,TGTGCCAGCACAGGGGATCGTGAAAAACTGTTTTTT,CASTGDREKLFF
.,TRBJ1-5,TRBV27,.,TGTGCCAGCAGTCTCCAGGGTCCCTTAAATCAGCCCCAGCATTTT,CASSLQGPLNQPQHF
.,TRBJ1-5,TRBV5-1,.,TGCGCCAGCAGCTTGGACGGGGGGGCGAGACAGCCCCAGCATTTT,CASSLDGGARQPQHF
TRBD2,TRBJ2-3,TRBV6-5,few,TGTGCCAGCAGTCTCCGCGGGGGTACGCAGTATTTT,CASSLRGGTQYF
TRBD1,TRBJ2-1,TRBV2,.,TGTGCCAGCAGTGAGGGTAGGGGGCGTCTTATCAATGAGCAGTTCTTC,CASSEGRGRLINEQFF
.,TRBJ2-7,TRBV7-6,.,TGTGCCAGCAGCCGACAGGATCGCGAGCAGTACTTC,CASSRQDREQYF
.,TRBJ1-2,TRBV28,few,TGTGCCAGCACCCTCGAGGGGCGCTATGGCTACACCTTC,CASTLEGRYGYTF
.,TRBJ1-1,TRBV5-1,.,TGCGCCAGCGGCGTCCTCATGAACACTGAAGCTTTCTTT,CASGVLMNTEAFF
.,TRBJ1-6,TRBV6-5,.,TGTGCCAGCAGGGACAGTCCGAGTTCACCCCTCCACTTT,CASRDSPSSPLHF
.,TRBJ2-4,TRBV19,once,TGTGCCAGTAGTATAGCCCCGCCGGGTGCCTCCAGTGGCGTGAACATTCAGTACTTC,CASSIAPPGASSGVNIQYF
TRBD1,TRBJ1-1,TRBV5-4,.,TGTGCCAGCAGCTTGTATTCGACAGGGCGCACCGTTGGGGCTTTCTTT,CASSLYSTGRTVGAFF
.,TRBJ1-2,TRBV11-2,.,TGTGCCAGCAGTAAAGGGACATCTGGGGGCTACACCTTC,CASSKGTSGGYTF
.,TRBJ2-3,TRBV7-2,.,TGTGCCAGCCTCGGGGGCCCAAGCACAGATACGCAGTATTTT,CASLGGPSTDTQYF
.,TRBJ2-5,TRBV18,.,TGTGCCAGCTCACCGAACCCGGGGTGGGAGACCCAGTACTTC,CASSPNPGWETQYF
.,TRBJ2-1,TRBV7-9,.,TGTGCCAGCAGCTTAGATTACAGTTACAATGAGCAGTTCTTC,CASSLDYSYNEQFF
.,TRBJ2-1,TRBV7-8,.,TGTGCCAGCAGTCTGAAAACAGCGTACAATGAGCAGTTCTTC,CASSLKTAYNEQFF
.,TRBJ1-1,TRBV6-2/TRBV6-3,.,TGTGCCAGCAGTTACTCGACGGAATGGAACACTGAAGCTTTCTTT,CASSYSTEWNTEAFF
TRBD1,TRBJ1-4,TRBV7-9,once,TGTGCCAGCAGTGGGACAGCACCTGAAGAACTGTTTTTT,CASSGTAPEELFF
TRBD1,TRBJ1-1,TRBV5-5,.,TGTGCCAGCAGCCCCTGGACAGGAAACACTGAAGCTTTCTTT,CASSPWTGNTEAFF
.,TRBJ2-6,TRBV6-2/TRBV6-3,.,TGTGCCAGCAGTTACACGACATCAAGCTCTGGGGCCAACGTCCTGACTTTC,CASSYTTSSSGANVLTF
TRBD2,TRBJ2-1,TRBV6-5,.,TGTGCCAGCTCAGTAAGCGGGGGGGAATCTGAGCAGTTCTTC,CASSVSGGESEQFF
.,TRBJ2-7,TRBV21-1,.,TGTGCCAGCAGCAAACGGGTTTCCCTACCGCTAAACTACAGCTCCTACGAGCAGTACTTC,CASSKRVSLPLNYSSYEQYF
.,TRBJ1-2,TRBV6-4,.,TGTGCCAGCAGTCGGGACTTTAGGGACTATGGCTACACCTTC,CASSRDFRDYGYTF
.,TRBJ1-5,TRBV15,once,TGTGCCACCAGCAGAGATGGGGGAAGGTTGAATCAGCCCCAGCATTTT,CATSRDGGRLNQPQHF
.,TRBJ2-1,TRBV28,.,TGTGCCAGCACTGAAAACCCCAGGGGCCAACGTTCCAATGAGCAGTTCTTC,CASTENPRGQRSNEQFF
.,TRBJ2-6,TRBV6-6,.,TGTGCCAGCAGTCCCTCGGGACACCGCAGCTCTGGGGCCAACGTCCTGACTTTC,CASSPSGHRSSGANVLTF
.,TRBJ1-1,TRBV19,.,TGTGCCAGTACCCCACTGTCGGGGGGAGCTTTCTTT,CASTPLSGGAFF
TRBD2,TRBJ2-7,TRBV10-3,.,TGTGCCATCACTGGCGGGGGGAACCCCTACGAGCAGTACTTC,CAITGGGNPYEQYF
TRBD2,TRBJ2-1,TRBV7-2,.,TGTGCCAGCAGCTTATGGGCTAGCGGGGGTTACAATGAGCAGTTCTTC,CASSLWASGGYNEQFF
TRBD1,TRBJ2-3,TRBV10-2,.,TGCGCCAGCAGCGGGACAGGCTCCTTTTCCACGCAGTATTTT,CASSGTGSFSTQYF
.,TRBJ2-5,TRBV13,.,TGTGCCAGCAGCTTCGAATGGGCTTCGGCCGATTCTTACTTC,CASSFEWASADSYF
.,TRBJ1-2,TRBV7-9,.,TGTGCCAGCAGCCCCCTAAAATTGATTGAAGGCTACACCTTC,CASSPLKLIEGYTF
.,TRBJ1-2,TRBV19,.,TGTGCCAGTAGTATAGACCCCCCCGGGTCGCCTCGTAACTATGGCTACACCTTC,CASSIDPPGSPRNYGYTF
TRBD1,TRBJ1-1,TRBV7-9,.,TGTGCCAGCAGCCAAGGGACAGGGGCCCAAGCTTTCTTT,CASSQGTGAQAFF
.,TRBJ2-3,TRBV3-1/TRBV3-2,.,TGTGCCAGCAGCCGAAACGGTGCAGATACGCAGTATTTT,CASSRNGADTQYF
.,TRBJ1-2,TRBV5-5,.,TGTGCCAGCAGCTTGGTTGTCGGGGACTATGGCTACACCTTC,CASSLVVGDYGYTF
TRBD2,TRBJ2-7,TRBV7-9,.,TGTGCCAGCAGCTGGGCTACTAGCGGGGGGGCCATCTCCTACGAGCAGTACTTC,CASSWATSGGAISYEQYF
.,TRBJ2-2,TRBV7-2,.,TGTGCCAGCAGCCCCTGGACCAACACCGGGGAGCTGTTTTTT,CASSPWTNTGELFF
.,TRBJ2-3,TRBV28,.,TGTGCCAGCAGTTTATCCCCGGGAATGGGTAGCTTGTTAGATACGCAGTATTTT,CASSLSPGMGSLLDTQYF
.,TRBJ1-2,TRBV12-3/TRBV12-4,.,TGTGCCAGCAGTCCCACACTTAACTATGGCTACACCTTC,CASSPTLNYGYTF
TRBD2,TRBJ2-1,TRBV7-2,.,TGTGCCAGCAGCCCCCCCGGACTAGCGCCTTACAATGAGCAGTTCTTC,CASSPPGLAPYNEQFF
.,TRBJ1-2,TRBV28,.,TGTGCCAGCATGGAGACAGCACGGGGCTACACCTTC,CASMETARGYTF
.,TRBJ1-1,TRBV19,.,TGTGCCTCGAAACGAAACACTGAAGCTTTCTTT,CASKRNTEAFF
.,TRBJ2-3,TRBV5-1,.,TGCGCCAGCACATCGGGGGGCCTCACAGATACGCAGTATTTT,CASTSGGLTDTQYF
.,TRBJ1-5,TRBV24-1,.,TGTGCCACCAGTGATGCCGGGACATATCAGCCCCAGCATTTT,CATSDAGTYQPQHF